This T cell receptor beta chain was sequenced for a study of cytomegalovirus exposure and HLA in healthy donors. Study background: As an earlier analysis found, around 170 million T cells yielded 90 million to 140 million unique TCR beta sequences.

Points from the study as a whole: Among TCR beta chains, those listed as cytomegalovirus-associated numbered more than 150.

The PCR used 60 Vbeta and 13 Jbeta primers. Repertoires were generated with immunoSEQ multiplex PCR, while TCRdb's copy carries only in-frame clones and drops some. Counted here are almost 200,000 clones, 79% occurring once; the ten biggest clones make up approximately 0.4%. Concerning this clone: The target antigen is unknown.

As for the donors, each was a healthy bone marrow donor. The sequence derives from a male donor in good health and CMV-seropositive. Sequencing was carried out using PBMCs.

The chain's CDR3 is CASSAHRERFRRQYF. The DNA of the CDR3 is TGCGCCAGCAGTGCGCACAGGGAGAGATTCCGGAGGCAGTACTTC. The rearrangement joins TRBV10-1 to TRBJ2-7, with a tentative D call TRBD1 (6 bases). CDR3 length: 15 residues. The V gene's germline CDR1 is WNHNN and CDR2 SYGVQD (reference sequence). V was cut by 4 bases and J by 9 bases, with 22 bases left in between.